This TCR beta chain was obtained from a study of T cells in Graves' hyperthyroidism and ophthalmopathy. About the research overall: The authors collected peripheral blood at initial diagnosis, before any treatment.

This clonotype was detected a few times. RNA transcripts gave rise to amplified TCR beta CDR3 regions. Carried out on the TCR CDR3, a first-round RT-PCR used the HTBI primer set. TCRdb re-analysed the multiplex PCR reads in MiXCR, keeping a single row per CDR3 protein. In the table there are more than 300,000 distinct CDR3 sequences, roughly 18% of which are singletons. The V segment lost 3 bases and the J segment 0 bases; nucleotides outside the gene matches: 7. The CDR3 contains 16 residues. Per germline, CDR1 DFQATT and CDR2 SNEGSKA (reference sequence). The V gene is TRBV20-1, the J gene TRBJ2-7; TRBD2 matches at 11 bases. The clonotype was recovered from a man aged 18 to 29 with Graves' ophthalmopathy. The sample taken for sequencing was blood. CDR3 residues: CSASLLAGDPSYEQYF. CDR3 coding DNA: TGCAGTGCTAGTTTACTAGCGGGGGACCCCTCCTACGAGCAGTACTTC.